The 2 T cell receptor beta chains below come from one sample, sequenced in a study of regulatory dendritic cells for organ transplantation. Measured with immunoSEQ multiplex PCR; TCRdb has only the in-frame clones, and not every one. In the table there are approximately 29,000 clones, approximately 80% of which are singletons. Source material: naive CD4+ T cells from blood. Subset of the sample: CD45RA+ naive T cells. The receptors come from a human donor in good health.

The chain carries TRBV9 and TRBJ2-1; 7 bases are shared with TRBD1. J lost 7 bases, V lost 0 bases, and 4 bases had no gene match. CDR1 is SGDLS and CDR2 is YYNGEE in the germline V gene. The CDR3 runs 14 residues. In DNA, the CDR3 is TGTGCCAGCAGCGTAGAAAGGGGGCCAAATGAGCAGTTCTTC. This sequence encodes CASSVERGPNEQFF.

V is TRBV5-5 and J is TRBJ1-2, with D possibly matching TRBD1 (5 bases). The CDR3 loop spans 16 amino acids. The V end lost 1 base, the J end lost 4 bases, and 17 bases lay between the germline ends. Germline V gene sequence: CDR1 SGHKS, CDR2 YYEKEE (reference sequence). The CDR3 DNA is TGTGCCAGCAGCTTGTCCTCGGGCAGGGCGGCCTATGGCTACACCTTC. It specifies CASSLSSGRAAYGYTF.